Sequencing of this T cell receptor (beta chain) was carried out in a study of beta chain features in type 1 diabetes. V shed 7 bases and J 5 bases; nucleotides not matched to a gene: 9. Germline loops: CDR1 SGHTA, CDR2 FQGNSA. The CDR3 sequence is 14 residues long. This clone was seen a few times. Reverse transcription of all isolated RNA meant that expressed TCRB transcripts were sequenced. TCRdb keeps only in-frame clones here, not all; method: immunoSEQ multiplex PCR. The sample includes about 250,000 clones, roughly 14% of them seen just once. The clonotype was recovered from a middle-aged woman in good health. The sample was naive CD4+ T cells from blood. The chain recombines TRBV7-2 with TRBJ1-2, with 8 nucleotides matching TRBD1. CDR3 region: CASTQMTGEYGYTF. The CDR3 DNA is TGTGCCAGCACTCAAATGACAGGGGAATATGGCTACACCTTC.